The 27 T cell receptor beta chains in this list originate from one sample, sequenced in a study of identical twins. TCRdb redid the calling of the 5' RACE reads with MiXCR, one entry per CDR3 protein. The table shows hundreds of thousands of distinct CDR3 sequences, with around 8% occurring only once. These data also formed part of another study, on yellow fever vaccine responses in identical twins.

The material sequenced was memory (CD45RO+) T cells sorted from blood. The source of these receptors is a young woman in good health.

The gene calls are TRBV6-2 or TRBV6-3 and TRBJ1-2, with D tentatively TRBD1 (5 bases). Germline loops: CDR1 MNHEY, CDR2 SVGEGT. Between the trimmed V and J ends, which lost 5 bases and 5 bases, there was a span of 12 bases. The CDR3 length is 13 residues. CDR3 residues: CASSDPEGYGYTF. The CDR3 DNA is TGTGCCAGCAGTGACCCTGAGGGGTATGGCTACACCTTC.

This clonotype was recorded a few times. The rearrangement links TRBV28 to TRBJ2-1, with 13 bases fitting TRBD2. CDR3 size: 17 residues. From germline, CDR1 is MDHEN and CDR2 SYDVKM. V was pared by 4 bases and J by 14 bases, with 17 bases of the junction left unmatched. Here the CDR3 reads CASSSSPGTSGIRGEFF. The CDR3 DNA reads as TGTGCCAGCAGTTCTAGTCCCGGGACTAGCGGGATCCGAGGAGAGTTCTTC.

This clonotype was detected many times. This chain links TRBV9 with TRBJ1-1; the D is unclear. CDR3 length equals 13 residues. V was cut by 4 bases and J by 5 bases, with 12 bases left in between. Germline V lookup: CDR1 SGDLS, CDR2 YYNGEE. The CDR3 here is CASSSKGGTEAFF. The CDR3 DNA follows: TGTGCCAGCAGCTCGAAGGGCGGGACTGAAGCTTTCTTT.

The gene calls are TRBV4-2 and TRBJ1-6; 7 bases are shared with TRBD1. From germline, CDR1 is LGHNA and CDR2 YNFKEQ. The CDR3 has 16 residues. With V trimmed by 0 bases and J by 5 bases, 4 bases remained unmatched. DNA for the CDR3: TGTGCCAGCAGCCAAGATTGGGACAGAAATAATTCACCCCTCCACTTT. This sequence encodes CASSQDWDRNNSPLHF.

In its sample, this clonotype was seen a few times. The chain couples TRBV27 to TRBJ2-2; 11 nucleotides line up with TRBD2. The CDR3 totals 15 residues. V was clipped by 7 bases and J by 6 bases; unmatched bases: 7. The germline V gene encodes CDR1 MNHEY and CDR2 SMNVEV (reference sequence). The CDR3 DNA is TGTGCCAGCACTTCTAGCGGGAGGAGTCCCGGGGAGCTGTTTTTT. Its translation is CASTSSGRSPGELFF.

This clonotype was picked up many times. V usage is TRBV20-1 and J usage is TRBJ2-5; D possibly corresponds to TRBD2 (6 bases). Trimming took 5 bases from V and 4 from J, leaving 11 bases between them. The CDR3 totals 12 residues. In germline, CDR1 is DFQATT, CDR2 SNEGSKA (reference sequence). This chain's CDR3 is CSAPRGGETQYF. As DNA, the CDR3 is TGCAGTGCTCCTCGGGGAGGAGAGACCCAGTACTTC.

V gene TRBV20-1 combines with J gene TRBJ2-3; D is perhaps TRBD2 (7 bases). Trimming stripped 7 bases from V and 2 bases from J, with 13 bases between. Germline CDR1 and CDR2: DFQATT and SNEGSKA (reference sequence). The CDR3 extends over 13 amino acids. CDR3 loop: CSGRAGATDTQYF. The CDR3 DNA sequence: TGCAGTGGGAGGGCGGGGGCCACAGATACGCAGTATTTT.

The chain uses TRBV7-3 and TRBJ2-1; D assignment may be TRBD1 or TRBD2 (5 bases each). This CDR3 contains 13 residues. Germline CDR1 and CDR2: SGHTA and FQGTGA. V lost 6 bases to trimming and J lost 14 bases, with 20 bases between them. This CDR3 reads CASSPGPRAGKFF. CDR3 DNA sequence: TGTGCCAGCAGTCCGGGGCCCCGCGCCGGAAAGTTCTTC.

This clonotype has only a few counts. The chain is built from TRBV27 and TRBJ2-2; no definite D call. Germline CDR1 reads MNHEY; CDR2 reads SMNVEV (reference sequence). Trimming shortened V by 3 bases and J by 7 bases, and 9 bases separated the two germline ends. This CDR3 has 13 residues. The CDR3 region is CASSFRYVGELFF. The CDR3 DNA follows: TGTGCCAGCAGTTTTCGATATGTCGGGGAGCTGTTTTTT.

The V gene is TRBV6-4, the J gene TRBJ2-1, with D maybe TRBD1 (5 bases). CDR1 MRHNA and CDR2 SNTAGT come from the germline V gene. The length of the CDR3 is 15 residues. Trimming stripped 2 bases from V and 9 bases from J, with 17 bases between. The CDR3 sequence: CASSDGAGPLGEQFF. DNA for the CDR3: TGTGCCAGCAGTGACGGGGCAGGGCCATTAGGTGAGCAGTTCTTC.

This clonotype was counted ten times or more. J is TRBJ2-3 and V is TRBV24-1, with 8 bases identical to TRBD1. The CDR3 extends over 16 amino acids. Germline V gene data show CDR1 as KGHDR and CDR2 as SFDVKD. V lost 7 bases and J lost 0; bases outside the gene matches: 8. CDR3 DNA sequence: TGTGCCACCAGCACCGGACAGGGACTTAGCACAGATACGCAGTATTTT. Translated, it gives CATSTGQGLSTDTQYF.

This clonotype was seen a handful of times. This chain uses TRBV3-1 with TRBJ2-1, with D possibly matching TRBD1 (5 bases). This CDR3 region has 13 residues. Germline CDR1 LGHDT, CDR2 YNNKEL (reference sequence). Trimming removed 5 bases from V and 8 bases from J, with 13 bases in between. This chain's CDR3 is CASSGAGIHEQFF. The CDR3 DNA reads TGTGCCAGCAGCGGGGCAGGGATCCATGAGCAGTTCTTC.

This chain uses TRBV20-1 with TRBJ2-7, with TRBD2 matching over 13 bases. This CDR3 region has 17 residues. V shed 1 base, J shed 7 bases, and the junction held 13 bases outside the gene matches. Per germline, CDR1 DFQATT and CDR2 SNEGSKA (reference sequence). CDR3 loop: CSARVLLAGGPRWEQYF. The DNA of the CDR3 is TGCAGTGCTAGAGTCTTACTAGCGGGAGGGCCCAGGTGGGAGCAGTACTTC.

The chain links TRBV3-1 to TRBJ2-1; the match to TRBD1 covers 9 bases. V was clipped by 3 bases and J by 7 bases; unmatched bases: 7. CDR1 is LGHDT, CDR2 YNNKEL, per germline (reference sequence). This CDR3 spans 15 amino acids. The DNA for the CDR3 is TGTGCCAGCAGCCACCGACAGGGGGTGATAAATGAGCAGTTCTTC. Translation gives CASSHRQGVINEQFF.

This clonotype was seen at least ten times. The rearrangement links TRBV5-1 to TRBJ2-7, with TRBD1 identical over 8 bases. The J segment lost 6 bases and the V segment lost 4 bases, leaving 9 bases of the junction unmatched. CDR3 length: 14 amino acids. Germline V gene data show CDR1 as SGHRS and CDR2 as YFSETQ. Written as DNA, the CDR3 is TGCGCCAGCAGCCGGACAGGGATCAACAGCGAGCAGTACTTC. This codes for CASSRTGINSEQYF.

The rearrangement joins TRBV6-5 to TRBJ2-4; 9 bases line up with TRBD1. CDR1 is MNHEY and CDR2 is SVGAGI in the germline V gene. Losses at the gene ends were 2 bases for V and 7 bases for J; bases not matched to a gene: 6. CDR3 length equals 15 residues. The CDR3 nucleotides read TGTGCCAGCAGTTACCAAACAGGGGGCATGAACATTCAGTACTTC. Protein: CASSYQTGGMNIQYF.

This clonotype has a count of ten or more. This rearrangement joins TRBV7-8 to TRBJ2-2, with D possibly matching TRBD2 (6 bases). The germline CDR1 and CDR2 sequences are SGHVS and FQNEAQ. The CDR3 has 14 amino acids. The V and J ends lost 5 bases and 1 base respectively, with 8 bases between them. The CDR3 region has the DNA TGTGCCAGCAGCGCGCGGGAGAACACCGGGGAGCTGTTTTTT. Encoded protein: CASSARENTGELFF.

The chain recombines TRBV11-2 with TRBJ2-7; D not certain. This CDR3 spans 12 amino acids. Trimming removed 5 bases from V and 2 bases from J, with 7 bases in between. The germline CDR1 and CDR2 sequences are SGHAT and FQNNGV. The CDR3 sequence is CASSRLTYEQYF. CDR3 sequence (DNA): TGTGCCAGCAGCCGCCTCACCTACGAGCAGTACTTC.

The chain recombines TRBV7-9 with TRBJ2-3, with D uncertain. V was cut by 0 bases and J by 3 bases, with 4 bases left in between. CDR1 and CDR2 from the germline V gene are SEHNR and FQNEAQ (reference sequence). This CDR3 is built from 13 residues. CDR3 sequence (DNA): TGTGCCAGCAGCTTAGCCCCAACAGATACGCAGTATTTT. Amino acid sequence: CASSLAPTDTQYF. Full variable domain (missing parts from reference TRBV7-9 and TRBJ2-3): DTGVSQNPRHKITKRGQNVTFRCDPISEHNRLYWYRQTLGQGPEFLTYFQNEAQLEKSRLLSDRFSAERPKGSFSTLEIQRTEQGDSAMYLCASSLAPTDTQYFGPGTRLTVL.

Only a few counts were recorded for this clonotype. The gene calls are TRBV11-2 and TRBJ2-2; no reliable D call. Germline loops: CDR1 SGHAT, CDR2 FQNNGV. The CDR3 spans 14 residues. Trimming stripped 6 bases from V and 6 bases from J, with 14 bases between. The CDR3 DNA is TGTGCCAGCAGGCTAGGGCTAGAGGCCGGGGAGCTGTTTTTT. The encoded protein is CASRLGLEAGELFF.

This clonotype was detected ten times or more. This chain uses TRBV20-1 with TRBJ2-3, with D perhaps TRBD2 (6 bases). Germline assignment: CDR1 DFQATT and CDR2 SNEGSKA (reference sequence). Trimming left V 5 bases short and J 3 bases short, with 15 bases between. The CDR3 contains 14 residues. CDR3: CSAPKRAGTDTQYF. In nucleotides, the CDR3 is TGCAGTGCTCCCAAGAGGGCGGGGACAGATACGCAGTATTTT.

In its sample, this clonotype was seen a few times. The gene calls are TRBV5-1 and TRBJ2-5; D call uncertain. In germline, CDR1 is SGHRS, CDR2 YFSETQ. V was trimmed by 4 bases and J by 3 bases, leaving 16 bases between them. CDR3 length equals 15 residues. The CDR3 region has the DNA TGCGCCAGCAGCAACCTCGTACCTGAAGAAGAGACCCAGTACTTC. Translation gives CASSNLVPEEETQYF.

This clonotype was counted at least ten times. The CDR3 reads CASSPMTLNTEAFF. As DNA, the CDR3 is TGCGCCAGCAGCCCCATGACATTGAACACTGAAGCTTTCTTT. The chain carries TRBV4-1 and TRBJ1-1; D is unclear. CDR1 and CDR2 from the germline V gene are MGHRA and YSYEKL. V lost 4 bases to trimming and J lost 0 bases, with 9 bases between them. The CDR3 totals 14 residues.

This clonotype has a count of ten or more. The genes are TRBV12-3 or TRBV12-4 and TRBJ2-1; 7 nucleotides agree with TRBD1. This CDR3 comprises 13 residues. The J segment lost 7 bases and the V segment lost 5 bases, leaving 5 bases of the junction unmatched. CDR3 sequence reads: CASSGQVGNEQFF. The CDR3 DNA reads as TGTGCCAGCAGTGGACAGGTAGGGAATGAGCAGTTCTTC.

V is TRBV27 and J is TRBJ2-7; a possible D gene is TRBD2 (6 bases). Per the germline V gene, CDR1 is MNHEY and CDR2 is SMNVEV (reference sequence). V lost 4 bases to trimming and J lost 6 bases, with 13 bases between them. CDR3 length: 13 residues. In nucleotides, the CDR3 is TGTGCCAGCAGTTACCTAGCGTCGATCGAGCAGTACTTC. It encodes CASSYLASIEQYF.

This clonotype was counted only a few times. The V and J genes are TRBV6-1 and TRBJ2-2; 7 bases agree with TRBD1. The V and J ends lost 6 bases and 0 bases, in that order; junction bases with no gene match: 1. The CDR3 loop spans 14 amino acids. Germline CDR1 MNHNS, CDR2 SASEGT. In DNA form, the CDR3 reads TGTGCCAGCAGGACAGGGCCGAACACCGGGGAGCTGTTTTTT. This translates into CASRTGPNTGELFF.

This clonotype was recorded at least ten times. V is TRBV5-1 and J is TRBJ2-2, with a weak D call TRBD2 (5 bases). Trimming left V 3 bases short and J 3 bases short, with 15 bases between. The CDR3 is 16 amino acids. The germline CDR1 and CDR2 sequences are SGHRS and YFSETQ. CDR3: CASSSGLGRYTGELFF. CDR3 in DNA: TGCGCCAGCAGCTCGGGATTAGGACGATACACCGGGGAGCTGTTTTTT.